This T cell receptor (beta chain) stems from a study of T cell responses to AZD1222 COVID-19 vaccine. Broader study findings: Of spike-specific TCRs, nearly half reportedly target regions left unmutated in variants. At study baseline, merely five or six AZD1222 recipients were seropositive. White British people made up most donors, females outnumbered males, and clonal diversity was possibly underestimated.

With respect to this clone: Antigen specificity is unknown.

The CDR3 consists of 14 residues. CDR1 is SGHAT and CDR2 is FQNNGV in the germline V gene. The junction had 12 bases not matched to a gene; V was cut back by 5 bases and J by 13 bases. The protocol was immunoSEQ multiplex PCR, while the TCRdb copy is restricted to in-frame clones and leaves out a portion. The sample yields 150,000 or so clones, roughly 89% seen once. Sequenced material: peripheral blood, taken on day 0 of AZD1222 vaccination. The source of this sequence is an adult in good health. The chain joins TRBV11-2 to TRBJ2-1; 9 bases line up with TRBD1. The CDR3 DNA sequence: TGTGCCAGCAGCGAAGACAGGGGGTGGTTTTTACAGTTCTTC. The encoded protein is CASSEDRGWFLQFF.